The subject of this entry is one T cell receptor (beta chain). Antigen specificity is unknown. This record belongs to a study of blood T cells in healthy people across ages. Study observations and caveats: There were more naive CD4+ cells and higher diversity in long-lived donors than in aged donors.

Using a J-beta primer mix together with a sample-barcoded 5' primer, a second PCR was run for roughly 6 to 11 cycles. TCRdb recomputed calls from the 5' RACE reads with MiXCR, one row per CDR3 protein. The table has 800,000 to 950,000 distinct CDR3 sequences, about 44% seen once; the top ten hold roughly 12%. Germline CDR1 and CDR2: SQVTM and ANQGSEA. CDR3 size: 12 residues. With V trimmed by 4 bases and J by 5 bases, 4 bases remained unmatched. For every donor, a draw yielded around 10 milliliters of peripheral blood. In each sample, at least 7 million PBMCs were isolated. The source material was blood. The origin of this receptor is a man aged 25-45 years in good health. This chain links TRBV29-1 with TRBJ1-2; TRBD1 aligns across 7 bases. CDR3: CSVVKQGYGYTF. CDR3 bases: TGCAGCGTTGTCAAACAGGGGTATGGCTACACCTTC.